This T cell receptor beta chain appears in the sequencing data of a study of blood T cell repertoires in COVID-19 (dated by TCRdb to about 2020). Background for the entire study: Samples from collaborators originated in the United States, Italy and Spain and spanned both the acute and convalescent phases of COVID-19. The material from the prospective study consisted of cDNA or gDNA derived from T cells, B-cell-depleted T cells, or PBMCs. Sample metadata almost always included a de-identified subject ID, COVID-19 status, age in years and sex. The repertoires were released in a freely available public database meant as a resource for research on the immune response to SARS-CoV-2. HLA class I and class II types, where available, came from metadata supplied by the sample provider rather than from assay-based typing. Deeply sampled blood TCRbeta repertoires from subjects exposed to, actively infected with, or recovered from COVID-19 were included in the dataset. The samples were drawn from the first 160 participants of the ongoing ImmuneRACE study and from 1,254 subjects provided by 6 global collaborators. Findings and caveats that apply to the study as a whole: The quantity of clinical and demographic metadata differed by source and by participant and was supplied without curation.

Germline trimming amounts to 7 bases on V and 3 bases on J, with 9 as the count of junction bases outside the gene matches. Including cysteine and phenylalanine, the CDR3 has 14 amino acids. CDR3 DNA only is kept here, 42 bases in frame from base 1. Taken from the germline V gene, the CDR1 and CDR2 loops are SNHLY and FYNNEI. Each collaborating institution followed its own protocols to collect whole blood in K2EDTA tubes. For TCRbeta analysis, collaborator samples were shipped as frozen whole blood, as isolated PBMCs, or as DNA extracted from either sample type. A few counts support this clone. Its recognized antigen is unknown. Base qualities are not recorded, but no much larger clone differs from it by a single base. TCRbeta CDR3 regions were amplified from genomic DNA by means of the immunoSEQ Assay, a bias-controlled multiplex PCR. From the authors' description of their analysis: Nucleated cell counts per sample were estimated from amplification of reference gene primers within the assay. Sequence reads were collapsed and filtered to measure the absolute abundance of every unique TCRbeta CDR3 rearrangement. For each sample, productive Simpson clonality was calculated by taking the square root of Simpson's diversity index across productive rearrangements. The table was pulled from immuneACCESS by TCRdb, which kept in-frame rearrangements only. Such tables lose some clones; where checked, under half of the loss comes from unresolved V genes, and the rest has no known cause. The V and J calls and clone size are taken from that table; D and trimming were inferred from the DNA. The sample includes 200,000 to 250,000 clones, with around 84% observed a single time. Around a sixth of the sample is taken by the ten largest.

The source is a woman of 80 years or more with active or convalescent COVID-19. What was sequenced was peripheral blood. This sequence uses TRBV2 and TRBJ2-7, with 7 bases aligning to TRBD1. CDR3 protein: CASIPDRVGYEQYF. The bases are TGTGCCAGCATCCCAGACAGGGTTGGCTACGAGCAGTACTTC.